The TCR beta chain described here comes from a study of cytotoxic CD8 clonotypes in ibrutinib-treated CLL. Study at large: Among patients, around 25 responded partially and 2 completely; approximately 14 then stayed remitted and around 12 progressed after median roughly 68 months. Study-wide results and limits: Public clonotypes were rare and shrank or held steady on treatment. Against age-matched healthy donors, baseline clonality ran higher and tracked circulating CD8+ T-cell counts.

The V segment lost 0 bases and the J segment 2 bases; nucleotides outside the gene matches: 0. The CDR3 length is 15 residues. Germline V gene sequence: CDR1 SGHRS, CDR2 YFSETQ. A note on this clone: Its target is not known. The sample has other DNA sequences that encode this CDR3 too.

TCRdb's copy holds only in-frame clones and misses some; the assay was immunoSEQ multiplex PCR. Among 150,000 to 200,000 clones listed, roughly four fifths were seen once. The specimen was PBMCs, collected after 24 months of ibrutinib treatment. This TCR was sampled from a human donor with chronic lymphocytic leukemia. This chain uses TRBV5-1 with TRBJ2-5; 11 bases are shared with TRBD2. The CDR3 DNA is TGCGCCAGCAGCTTGGCTAGCGGGGGGCAAGAGACCCAGTACTTC. Protein sequence: CASSLASGGQETQYF.